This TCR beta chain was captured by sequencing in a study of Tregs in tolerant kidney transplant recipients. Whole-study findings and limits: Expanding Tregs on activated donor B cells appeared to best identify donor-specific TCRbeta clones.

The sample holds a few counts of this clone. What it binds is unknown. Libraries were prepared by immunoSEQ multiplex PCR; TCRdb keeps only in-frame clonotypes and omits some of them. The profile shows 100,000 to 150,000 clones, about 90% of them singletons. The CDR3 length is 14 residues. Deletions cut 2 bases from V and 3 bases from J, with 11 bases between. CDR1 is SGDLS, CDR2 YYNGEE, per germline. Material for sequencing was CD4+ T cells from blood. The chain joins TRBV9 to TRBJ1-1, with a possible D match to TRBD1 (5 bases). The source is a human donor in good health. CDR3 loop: CASSVGGRDTEAFF. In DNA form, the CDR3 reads TGTGCCAGCAGCGTTGGGGGACGGGACACTGAAGCTTTCTTT.